The T cell receptor beta chain described here comes from a study of identical twins (dated by TCRdb to about 2016). About the investigation overall: TCR alpha and beta repertoires from monozygotic twins, unrelated adults of various ages and cord blood were deep-sequenced to test whether fetal clonotypes persist. To rule out contamination, the twin experiments were replicated at different times with different library preparation protocols. Results and caveats for the whole study, not just this receptor: Out-of-frame TCR alpha sequences shared between twins showed an excess of low generation-probability sequences compared with coincidental sharing between unrelated individuals. Fewer insertions were carried by abundant cord blood beta clonotypes, a similar but weaker trend appeared in young adult naive repertoires, and no such trend appeared in memory repertoires. In monozygotic twins, out-of-frame TCR alpha sharing was systematically underestimated by recombination models, although the models agreed with sharing between unrelated individuals. The excess sharing between twins in beta out-of-frame sequences was weaker because fewer shared sequences reduced the signal-to-noise ratio. Zero-insertion analyses could be partly confounded by invariant T cells such as MAIT and iNKT, although diverse VJ usage argued against such confounding for most clonotypes. Conclusions relied on cross-sectional statistical analysis, since the same donors could not be followed over many years.

This clonotype was picked up many times. The specificity of this receptor is unknown. There are no base qualities to consult, and no much larger clone falls within one base. As encoded in the germline V gene (reference sequence), CDR1 is DFQATT while CDR2 is SNEGSKA. V ends up 6 bases short and J 5 bases short, with an unmatched junction base count of 8. The CDR3 numbers 13 residues from cysteine through phenylalanine. The read is trimmed to its CDR3 DNA, 39 bases read in frame from base 1. Every donor was a healthy Caucasian. Miltenyi CD45RO+ enrichment and human naive T-cell isolation kits were used to isolate memory (CD45RO+) and naive T cells from PBMC. The protocol used for the library was 5' RACE. Data came from an Illumina HiSeq 2000. A universal primer binding site was introduced by template switching, and a unique molecular identifier was present in the final cDNA, enabling accurate counting of TCR cDNA molecules. First-strand cDNA for TCR alpha and beta chains was synthesized from specific primers in the conserved constant-segment region. Each cDNA library was double barcoded, with a SMART-Mk sample barcode plus Illumina barcodes, to control for contamination. TruSeq adapter sequences and Illumina sample barcodes were added in two successive PCR steps. The Illumina HiSeq platform was used with custom primers to sequence TCR alpha and beta cDNA libraries. Per the source publication's procedure: Raw reads were processed with MiGEC to extract unique molecular identifiers, and MiXCR was used to determine CDR3 positions. Recombination models were inferred per individual with the repgenHMM and IGoR tools using an EM algorithm. Shared clonotype analysis was performed with the tcR package in R, normalizing sharing by the product of cloneset sizes. Out-of-frame nonproductive sequences were analyzed to study raw recombination free of thymic and clonal selection effects. TCRdb cleaned the public reads at Q25 with fastp, built clones with MiXCR and kept in-frame beta chains. Each entry merges the rows of one CDR3 protein and shows their most common DNA and genes. These V and J calls are TCRdb output, not the study's own analysis. This sample comprises about 200,000 distinct CDR3 sequences, around 9.6% of them detected only once. Over 4.5% of the sample lies in the top ten.

The chain employs TRBV20-1 and TRBJ2-5, with 8 bases matching TRBD1. The sample comprised memory (CD45RO+) T cells sorted from blood. Interpreted using the paper, the cell subset or site label stands for: CD45RO+ enriched T cells. This receptor was identified in a woman under 30 in good health. The nucleotide sequence reads as follows: TGCAGTGCCCTGCCAGGGGGCGTCGAGACCCAGTACTTC. This sequence encodes CSALPGGVETQYF.